This TCR beta chain was identified during a study of shared clonotypes between healthy human individuals. Sequencing used immunoSEQ multiplex PCR; TCRdb keeps in-frame clones, though not all of them. The repertoire holds fewer than 1.4 million clones, with around 78% as singletons. V lost 1 base and J 3 bases, leaving 14 bases between the germline ends. The germline V gene has CDR1 SGDLS and CDR2 YYNGEE. This CDR3 is built from 15 residues. This clone was found once. The source material was memory CD4+ T cells from PBMCs. Subset given: CD45RA-negative fraction. This clonotype was obtained from a young man in good health. Some clones in this sample may be carry-over from other donors' samples. The rearrangement links TRBV9 to TRBJ2-7, with TRBD1 as a possible D gene (6 bases). In nucleotides, the CDR3 is TGTGCCAGCAGCGTAACTCAGGGGCGAAGCTACGAGCAGTACTTC. Protein sequence: CASSVTQGRSYEQYF.